These 29 T cell receptor beta chains came from one sample sequenced in a study of T cells of healthy individuals (dated by TCRdb to the late 2010s). To prepare the library, 5' RACE was applied. Sequenced on an Illumina MiSeq. The public reads were reprocessed in TCRdb via fastp at Q25 and MiXCR, keeping in-frame beta chains. Every CDR3 protein is listed once, alongside the most common genes and DNA of its rows. The sample has about 96,000 distinct CDR3 sequences on record, roughly 18% of them singletons. Of the sample, 6.2% is held by the ten largest clones. These receptors were taken from a human donor in good health.

This clonotype has just a few counts. The chain recombines TRBV20-1 with TRBJ2-7, with D perhaps TRBD1 (6 bases). CDR1 is DFQATT and CDR2 is SNEGSKA in the germline V gene (reference sequence). The CDR3 is 16 amino acids. The V end lost 0 bases, the J end lost 1 base, and 16 bases lay between the germline ends. CDR3 sequence: CSARDLGSGESYEQYF. DNA of the CDR3: TGCAGTGCTAGAGATCTAGGGTCAGGGGAATCCTACGAGCAGTACTTC.

This clonotype was observed a few times. The rearrangement uses TRBV4-2 and TRBJ2-7; D perhaps matches TRBD1 (6 bases). This CDR3 is 16 amino acids long. CDR1 LGHNA and CDR2 YNFKEQ come from the germline V gene. Trimming took 3 bases from V and 1 from J, leaving 16 bases between them. In DNA, the CDR3 is TGTGCCAGCAGCCAGAATAGTTTACAGGGTTCCTACGAGCAGTACTTC. Protein product: CASSQNSLQGSYEQYF.

This clonotype has only a few counts. V and J are TRBV7-2 and TRBJ1-6, with 7 nucleotides matching TRBD1. CDR1 and CDR2 from the germline V gene are SGHTA and FQGNSA. This CDR3 is built from 15 residues. V trimming: 7 bases; J trimming: 3 bases; junction bases outside the gene matches: 6. DNA for the CDR3: TGTGCCAGCAACTCGCGACAGGGCTATAATTCACCCCTCCACTTT. Translation: CASNSRQGYNSPLHF.

V usage is TRBV6-2 or TRBV6-3 and J usage is TRBJ2-7; 13 bases match TRBD2. Germline trimming cut 6 bases from V and 5 bases from J; bases unmatched to any gene: 10. This CDR3 has 16 residues. Germline V gene lookup returns CDR1 MNHEY and CDR2 SVGEGT. CDR3 protein: CASRGTGTSGINEQYF. Here the CDR3 DNA reads TGTGCCAGCAGGGGTACCGGGACTAGCGGGATAAACGAGCAGTACTTC.

This clonotype was seen ten or more times. V is TRBV27 and J is TRBJ2-5; D call uncertain. The CDR3 has 13 amino acids. The germline V gene has CDR1 MNHEY and CDR2 SMNVEV (reference sequence). With 3 bases removed from V and 3 bases from J, the gap between germline ends came to 8 bases. The CDR3 DNA follows: TGTGCCAGCAGTTTCTCAGCAAAAGAGACCCAGTACTTC. This translates into CASSFSAKETQYF.

V gene TRBV4-3 combines with J gene TRBJ1-4; D unclear. Looked up from germline, CDR1 is LGHNA and CDR2 is YSLEER. Trimming took off 0 bases at V and 10 bases at J, with 12 bases between the two ends. CDR3 size: 14 residues. In DNA, the CDR3 is TGCGCCAGCAGCCAAGATTTTTCTGATGGAAAACTGTTTTTT. It translates to CASSQDFSDGKLFF.

The chain joins TRBV5-1 to TRBJ1-3; 7 nucleotides agree with TRBD1. Germline CDR1 and CDR2: SGHRS and YFSETQ. Losses at the gene ends were 2 bases for V and 2 bases for J; bases not matched to a gene: 1. The CDR3 totals 14 residues. The CDR3 DNA follows: TGCGCCAGCAGCTTACAGGGGACTGGAAACACCATATATTTT. It codes for CASSLQGTGNTIYF.

In this sample, this clonotype turned up many times. In DNA form, the CDR3 reads TGCAGTGCTAAAGGACAGGGGGAATACTATGGCTACACCTTC. Amino acids: CSAKGQGEYYGYTF. This sequence joins TRBV20-1 and TRBJ1-2; 10 positions match TRBD1. The CDR3 length is 14 residues. Germline V gene lookup returns CDR1 DFQATT and CDR2 SNEGSKA (reference sequence). V shed 4 bases and J 3 bases; nucleotides not matched to a gene: 5.

This clonotype was recorded many times. The rearrangement uses TRBV18 and TRBJ1-1; D is possibly TRBD1 (6 bases). The V and J ends lost 3 bases and 2 bases respectively, with 13 bases between them. Germline loops: CDR1 KGHSH, CDR2 LQKENI. The CDR3 consists of 15 residues. CDR3 sequence (DNA): TGTGCCAGCTCACCGTTGGACAGTCAAAACACTGAAGCTTTCTTT. Translated, it gives CASSPLDSQNTEAFF.

This chain uses TRBV6-5 with TRBJ1-3; 7 bases are shared with TRBD1. V was clipped by 9 bases and J by 4 bases; unmatched bases: 9. This CDR3 is 14 amino acids long. CDR1 is MNHEY and CDR2 is SVGAGI in the germline V gene. In nucleotides, the CDR3 is TGTGCCAGTAGTCCCCGACAGGGAGGAAACACCATATATTTT. Protein sequence: CASSPRQGGNTIYF.

This clonotype appeared a few times. The chain couples TRBV4-1 to TRBJ2-5; TRBD2 is a possible D gene (7 bases). The germline CDR1 and CDR2 sequences are MGHRA and YSYEKL. Trimming removed 6 bases at V and 3 bases at J, with 17 bases between. The CDR3 has 15 amino acids. CDR3 nucleotides: TGCGCCAGCAGTTCAGTCGGGGGGACAAAAGAGACCCAGTACTTC. Its protein product is CASSSVGGTKETQYF.

This clonotype occurred a few times. The chain has TRBV6-5 and TRBJ1-1; D call uncertain. This CDR3 is 14 amino acids long. The germline V gene encodes CDR1 MNHEY and CDR2 SVGAGI. V shed 0 bases and J shed 1 base, with 6 bases lying between them. CDR3 residues: CASSYSYGNTEAFF. The CDR3 nucleotides are TGTGCCAGCAGTTACTCATACGGGAACACTGAAGCTTTCTTT.

This chain uses TRBV7-9 with TRBJ2-5; D is perhaps TRBD2 (6 bases). Germline values: CDR1 SEHNR, CDR2 FQNEAQ (reference sequence). Trimming removed 3 bases at V and 2 bases at J, with 13 bases between. This CDR3 is built from 15 residues. The CDR3 here is CASSFSGGTQETQYF. DNA for the CDR3: TGTGCCAGCAGCTTCTCTGGCGGGACTCAAGAGACCCAGTACTTC.

This clonotype has a count of ten or more. This chain uses TRBV6-6 with TRBJ1-5; D is possibly TRBD1 (6 bases). Germline V gives CDR1 MNHNY, CDR2 SVGAGI (reference sequence). V lost 6 bases and J lost 5, with 14 bases in between. The CDR3 loop spans 14 amino acids. This CDR3 is CASRPSGVHQPQHF. The CDR3 region has the DNA TGTGCCAGCAGGCCTTCAGGGGTCCATCAGCCCCAGCATTTT.

The chain joins TRBV5-1 to TRBJ2-7; 9 bases align to TRBD1. Germline loops: CDR1 SGHRS, CDR2 YFSETQ. The trim removed 0 bases at V and 5 bases at J, leaving 3 bases unmatched. The CDR3 extends over 14 amino acids. CDR3 in amino acids: CASSLGQGGDEQYF. The CDR3 DNA follows: TGCGCCAGCAGCTTGGGACAGGGGGGCGACGAGCAGTACTTC. Drawing the rest from reference TRBV5-1 and TRBJ2-7, the complete variable domain is KAGVTQTPRYLIKTRGQQVTLSCSPISGHRSVSWYQQTPGQGLQFLFEYFSETQRNKGNFPGRFSGRQFSNSRSEMNVSTLELGDSALYLCASSLGQGGDEQYFGPGTRLTVT.

This clonotype showed up just a few times. The chain recombines TRBV20-1 with TRBJ2-3; no clear D gene. The V gene lost 5 bases and the J gene lost 3 bases, with 9 bases spanning the gap. CDR3 length: 12 residues. CDR1 is DFQATT and CDR2 is SNEGSKA in the germline V gene (reference sequence). CDR3 nucleotide sequence: TGCAGTGCTCCCCCCCTTACAGATACGCAGTATTTT. This translates into CSAPPLTDTQYF.

This clonotype was seen repeatedly, ten times or more. The J gene is TRBJ1-1, the V gene TRBV6-5; D uncertain. V was cut by 2 bases and J by 1 base, with 5 bases left in between. This CDR3 spans 13 amino acids. The germline CDR1 and CDR2 sequences are MNHEY and SVGAGI. CDR3 bases: TGTGCCAGCAGTTACGGACGGAACACTGAAGCTTTCTTT. It specifies CASSYGRNTEAFF.

This chain uses TRBV15 with TRBJ1-2; the D is unclear. Trimming took 0 bases from V and 5 from J, leaving 7 bases between them. CDR3 size: 13 residues. Germline values: CDR1 LNHNV, CDR2 YYDKDF (reference sequence). The CDR3 DNA follows: TGTGCCACCAGCAGAGATCTATCTTATGGCTACACCTTC. Translating it yields CATSRDLSYGYTF.

The V call is TRBV20-1, the J call TRBJ1-1, with D perhaps matching TRBD1 (5 bases). Trimming stripped 5 bases from V and 1 base from J, with 11 bases between. Germline assignment: CDR1 DFQATT and CDR2 SNEGSKA (reference sequence). CDR3 length equals 13 residues. CDR3 in amino acids: CSAGSGGNTEAFF. CDR3 bases: TGCAGTGCTGGGTCGGGGGGGAACACTGAAGCTTTCTTT.

A few counts support this clonotype. This chain links TRBV7-2 with TRBJ2-5, with 7 bases lining up with TRBD2. The CDR3 is made up of 15 amino acids. Germline CDR1 and CDR2: SGHTA and FQGNSA. The junction had 6 bases not matched to a gene; V was cut back by 1 base and J by 4 bases. The CDR3 DNA reads as TGTGCCAGCAGCTTAGTAGGACTAGTGGCAGAGACCCAGTACTTC. This sequence encodes CASSLVGLVAETQYF.

This clonotype was picked up a small number of times. The chain joins TRBV6-2 or TRBV6-3 to TRBJ1-2; possibly TRBD1 for D (6 bases). The germline V gene has CDR1 MNHEY and CDR2 SVGEGT. This CDR3 contains 14 residues. Trimming stripped 5 bases from V and 4 bases from J, with 14 bases between. The CDR3, as DNA: TGTGCCAGCAGTCCACAGGGTCGGAGCTATGGCTACACCTTC. Protein sequence: CASSPQGRSYGYTF.

This clonotype was counted many times. The rearrangement joins TRBV27 to TRBJ1-2; D gene ambiguous. Per the germline V gene, CDR1 is MNHEY and CDR2 is SMNVEV (reference sequence). The CDR3 is 15 residues long. The V end was cut by 6 bases, the J end by 5 bases, with 19 bases between. In DNA, the CDR3 is TGTGCCAGCAGGCAGGACCCGGGATCAACTTATGGCTACACCTTC. Protein sequence: CASRQDPGSTYGYTF.

The rearrangement uses TRBV9 and TRBJ2-7; D is perhaps TRBD2 (5 bases). Deletions cut 0 bases from V and 4 bases from J, with 11 bases between. CDR3 size: 14 residues. Germline-derived CDR1 and CDR2 are SGDLS and YYNGEE. The CDR3 DNA follows: TGTGCCAGCAGCGTAGGCGGACGGGGTTACGAGCAGTACTTC. Protein: CASSVGGRGYEQYF.

This clonotype came up many times. The genes are TRBV7-8 and TRBJ2-2; the D gene could be TRBD1 or TRBD2 (5 bases each). The CDR3 runs to 12 residues. Germline V gene lookup returns CDR1 SGHVS and CDR2 FQNEAQ. V was pared by 8 bases and J by 9 bases, with 13 bases between. CDR3 DNA: TGTGCCAGCTGGAGACGGGACCGGGAGCTGTTTTTT. Its protein is CASWRRDRELFF.

There are a few counts of this clonotype. The CDR3 DNA reads as TGCAGTGCTAGAGATAGCGGGGGGGGGAACATTCAGTACTTC. Encoded protein: CSARDSGGGNIQYF. The chain couples TRBV20-1 to TRBJ2-4, with 11 bases that match TRBD2. The CDR3 sequence is 14 residues long. Germline loops: CDR1 DFQATT, CDR2 SNEGSKA (reference sequence). V dropped 0 bases and J dropped 7; count of bases not matched to a gene: 2.

This CDR3 is CASTKGQGGDEQFF. DNA for the CDR3: TGCGCCAGCACCAAGGGACAGGGGGGGGATGAGCAGTTCTTC. V usage is TRBV4-1 and J usage is TRBJ2-1; 11 nucleotides match TRBD1. The CDR3 covers 14 residues. The junction had 7 bases not matched to a gene; V was cut back by 7 bases and J by 8 bases. The germline V gene has CDR1 MGHRA and CDR2 YSYEKL.

The chain has TRBV9 and TRBJ2-3, with 7 positions matching TRBD1. V gave up 3 bases and J gave up 1 base; unmatched junction bases: 11. Germline-derived CDR1 and CDR2 are SGDLS and YYNGEE. The CDR3 is 17 amino acids. CDR3 sequence reads: CASSALTGTTGTDTQYF. The CDR3 DNA sequence: TGTGCCAGCAGCGCTCTGACAGGGACGACGGGCACAGATACGCAGTATTTT.

This clonotype was recorded many times. The genes are TRBV20-1 and TRBJ1-5; TRBD1 might be the D (6 bases). This CDR3 contains 13 residues. Germline-derived CDR1 and CDR2 are DFQATT and SNEGSKA (reference sequence). Trimming cost V 5 bases and J 3 bases, with 11 bases left between them. The DNA for the CDR3 is TGCAGTGCTTCGGGGGGGGCCAATCAGCCCCAGCATTTT. Translating it yields CSASGGANQPQHF.

This clonotype was found a few times. DNA of the CDR3: TGTGCCAGCACCGATACAGGGGGCTGGAGCAATCAGCCCCAGCATTTT. Amino acid sequence: CASTDTGGWSNQPQHF. The chain is built from TRBV28 and TRBJ1-5, with 9 bases identical to TRBD1. The CDR3 extends over 16 amino acids. The germline V gene has CDR1 MDHEN and CDR2 SYDVKM. With 7 bases clipped from V and 1 base from J, the junction kept 8 bases outside the gene matches.